This is a list of T cell receptor beta chains from one sample in a study of blood T cell repertoires in COVID-19. Sequencing used immunoSEQ multiplex PCR; TCRdb keeps in-frame clones, though not all of them. Among 95,000 to 120,000 clones listed, around 83% were seen once. The sample consisted of peripheral blood. These receptors were collected from a woman aged 70-85 years with acute or convalescent COVID-19. Each CDR3 is given with its conserved first and last residue. The D gene is left open where the match is weak. Size values are once, few and many counts, or a class for expanded clones, and some rows have none.

clone_size j_call v_call d_call cdr3_aa cdr3_nt
- TRBJ2-2 TRBV11-3 - CASSLGRGNTGELFF TGTGCCAGCAGCTTAGGACGGGGTAACACCGGGGAGCTGTTTTTT
- TRBJ2-1 TRBV19 TRBD1 CASNRGSSSYNEQFF TGTGCCAGTAACAGGGGCTCGAGCTCCTACAATGAGCAGTTCTTC
once TRBJ2-3 TRBV18 - CASSPRVSSPLTQYF TGTGCCAGCTCACCACGCGTCTCAAGCCCGCTCACGCAGTATTTT
- TRBJ2-2 TRBV15 - CATSGGQNTGELFF TGTGCCACCAGCGGGGGACAGAACACCGGGGAGCTGTTTTTT
- TRBJ1-2 TRBV28 TRBD1 CASSSLAGGLYGYTF TGTGCCAGCAGTTCCTTGGCAGGGGGCCTCTATGGCTACACCTTC
- TRBJ1-1 TRBV30 TRBD1 CAWSYPGTGAPRAFF TGTGCCTGGAGTTACCCCGGGACAGGGGCGCCTCGAGCTTTCTTT
few TRBJ2-7 TRBV4-1 TRBD2 CASSQTSVSSYEQYF TGCGCCAGCAGCCAAACTAGCGTGAGCTCCTACGAGCAGTACTTC
- TRBJ1-3 TRBV9 - CASSGGQKSSGNTIYF TGTGCCAGCAGCGGAGGACAGAAGAGCTCTGGAAACACCATATATTTT
- TRBJ1-2 TRBV18 - CASSRLFGGGGGYGYTF TGTGCCAGCTCACGGCTTTTCGGCGGCGGGGGAGGTTATGGCTACACCTTC
- TRBJ1-2 TRBV3-1/TRBV3-2 - CASSPRGINYGYTF TGTGCCAGCAGCCCCCGGGGGATCAACTATGGCTACACCTTC
few TRBJ1-1 TRBV2 - CASSWDRTVNTEAFF TGTGCCAGCTCCTGGGACCGGACAGTGAACACTGAAGCTTTCTTT
- TRBJ1-5 TRBV24-1 - CATSDSRAGMGPQHF TGTGCCACCAGTGATTCCCGGGCCGGGATGGGGCCCCAGCATTTT
- TRBJ1-1 TRBV27 TRBD1 CASQNRGGTEAFF TGTGCCAGTCAGAACAGGGGGGGCACTGAAGCTTTCTTT
- TRBJ2-2 TRBV14 TRBD1 CASSQYTGTGNTGELFF TGTGCCAGCAGCCAATATACCGGGACAGGGAACACCGGGGAGCTGTTTTTT
- TRBJ1-5 TRBV9 TRBD1 CASSSRTGGEQPQHF TGTGCCAGCAGCTCTCGGACAGGGGGCGAACAGCCCCAGCATTTT
- TRBJ1-4 TRBV28 TRBD1 CASSKDRDREKLFF TGTGCCAGCAGTAAGGACAGGGATCGGGAAAAACTGTTTTTT
- TRBJ1-4 TRBV6-4 TRBD1 CASSPLGQGNEKLFF TGTGCCAGCAGTCCCCTGGGACAGGGCAATGAAAAACTGTTTTTT
- TRBJ2-3 TRBV5-1 TRBD2 CASSLALAGSTDTQYF TGCGCCAGCAGCTTGGCCCTAGCGGGTAGCACAGATACGCAGTATTTT
few TRBJ2-5 TRBV9 - CASSVPPQAKRETQYF TGTGCCAGCAGCGTCCCCCCCCAGGCGAAAAGGGAGACCCAGTACTTC
- TRBJ2-3 TRBV11-2 - CASSPGLRYTDTQYF TGTGCCAGCAGCCCGGGACTCCGATACACAGATACGCAGTATTTT
once TRBJ2-5 TRBV4-1 TRBD1 CASSPLEGGDSRETQYF TGCGCCAGCAGCCCGCTAGAAGGTGGGGACAGCAGGGAGACCCAGTACTTC
- TRBJ2-5 TRBV11-3 TRBD2 CASSFAGGGGQETQYF TGTGCCAGCAGCTTCGCGGGAGGGGGAGGTCAAGAGACCCAGTACTTC
- TRBJ2-6 TRBV6-1 TRBD1 CASSEQGQANSGANVLTF TGTGCCAGCAGTGAACAGGGACAGGCCAACTCTGGGGCCAACGTCCTGACTTTC
- TRBJ2-3 TRBV13 TRBD2 CASRRLAGYTDTQYF TGTGCCAGCAGACGACTAGCGGGGTACACAGATACGCAGTATTTT
once TRBJ1-4 TRBV4-1 - CASSPEGRNEKLFF TGCGCCAGCAGCCCGGAGGGGCGGAATGAAAAACTGTTTTTT
- TRBJ2-1 TRBV3-1/TRBV3-2 - CASSRSVRNDEQFF TGTGCCAGCAGTAGAAGTGTGAGGAATGACGAGCAGTTCTTC
- TRBJ2-3 TRBV12-5 - CASARETDTQYF TGTGCTAGTGCCCGAGAGACAGATACGCAGTATTTT
- TRBJ2-1 TRBV7-9 - CASSPRGVTWNEQFF TGTGCCAGCAGCCCCCGGGGTGTTACTTGGAATGAGCAGTTCTTC
- TRBJ2-5 TRBV13 TRBD2 CASSLYPALAGGETQYF TGTGCCAGCAGCTTATATCCGGCACTAGCGGGGGGAGAGACCCAGTACTTC
few TRBJ1-2 TRBV14 - CASSQSGLSYGYTF TGTGCCAGCAGCCAGTCGGGACTGAGCTATGGCTACACCTTC
few TRBJ2-3 TRBV9 TRBD2 CASSVVTSGGFSTDTQYF TGTGCCAGCAGCGTAGTGACTAGCGGGGGGTTTAGCACAGATACGCAGTATTTT
- TRBJ1-5 TRBV6-6 - CASTAIGASNQPQHF TGTGCCAGCACCGCCATTGGGGCCAGCAATCAGCCCCAGCATTTT
- TRBJ2-7 TRBV2 TRBD2 CASSGGSSYEQYF TGTGCCAGCAGCGGGGGGAGCTCCTACGAGCAGTACTTC
- TRBJ2-6 TRBV5-5 - CASRDSGAGANVLTF TGTGCCAGCAGGGACAGTGGGGCTGGGGCCAACGTCCTGACTTTC
- TRBJ2-3 TRBV11-3 - CASSPRGTSTDTQYF TGTGCCAGCAGCCCCCGGGGGACCAGCACAGATACGCAGTATTTT
- TRBJ1-5 TRBV18 - CASSLGLNQPQHF TGTGCCAGCTCACTTGGCCTCAATCAGCCCCAGCATTTT
- TRBJ2-5 TRBV7-8 TRBD1 CASSFSPTGETQYF TGTGCCAGCAGCTTTTCCCCGACAGGGGAGACCCAGTACTTC
- TRBJ2-6 TRBV9 TRBD1 CASSVGTGGSSGANVLTF TGTGCCAGCAGCGTGGGGACAGGGGGCAGCTCTGGGGCCAACGTCCTGACTTTC